This TCR beta chain was observed in a study of T-cell memory formation after mild COVID-19. Trimming pared 10 bases from V and 1 base from J, leaving 16 bases between. Germline-derived CDR1 and CDR2 are SNHLY and FYNNEI. The CDR3 contains 14 residues. TCRdb ran MiXCR on the 5' RACE reads and lists one entry per CDR3 protein. This table holds 100,000 to 150,000 distinct CDR3 sequences, 15% to 20% found once. This TCR derives from a man aged 18 to 35 who had mild COVID-19 (a few samples of this study predate the infection). Cell type and time point are not known. The sequenced material came from PBMCs or a T cell subset sorted from them (not recorded which). This chain uses TRBV2 with TRBJ2-5; TRBD2 might be the D (6 bases). The CDR3 reads CATPRAGTQETQYF. The CDR3 coding sequence is TGTGCCACGCCTAGGGCGGGGACCCAAGAGACCCAGTACTTC. The variable domain in full, completed from reference TRBV2 and TRBJ2-5, reads EPEVTQTPSHQVTQMGQEVILRCVPISNHLYFYWYRQILGQKVEFLVSFYNNEISEKSEIFDDQFSVERPDGSNFTLKIRSTKLEDSAMYFCATPRAGTQETQYFGPGTRLLVL.